A selection of T cell receptor beta chains follows, all from one sample in a study of blood T cells in healthy people across ages. TCRdb analysed the 5' RACE reads with MiXCR anew, one entry per CDR3 protein. The data show roughly 680,000 distinct CDR3 sequences, over 20% seen once. The sample comprised blood. These receptors all come from a man in his sixties or seventies in good health. CDR3s include the opening cysteine and the closing phenylalanine or tryptophan. A D gene is named only where the DNA matches it firmly. Size tells how often a clone was seen (once, few, many) or the class of an expanded clone, and some rows leave it out.

TRBJ1-4,.,TRBV6-5,few,CASSYSGEEKLFF,TGTGCCAGCAGTTACTCGGGGGAGGAAAAACTGTTTTTT
TRBJ2-3,TRBD2,TRBV5-4,few,CASSLGTSGGTDTQYF,TGTGCCAGCAGCTTGGGCACTAGCGGGGGCACAGATACGCAGTATTTT
TRBJ2-7,TRBD1,TRBV13,.,CASSIWTGGQKQYF,TGTGCCAGCAGCATATGGACAGGGGGGCAAAAGCAGTACTTC
TRBJ2-1,.,TRBV7-2,many,CASSLDPRSRNEQFF,TGTGCCAGCAGCTTAGATCCCCGGTCGAGGAATGAGCAGTTCTTC
TRBJ2-3,TRBD1,TRBV6-5,.,CASSYGTGGTDTQYF,TGTGCCAGCAGTTACGGGACAGGGGGCACAGATACGCAGTATTTT
TRBJ1-1,.,TRBV5-1,.,CASSLGRDTEAFF,TGCGCCAGCAGCTTGGGCAGGGACACTGAAGCTTTCTTT
TRBJ2-7,.,TRBV3-1,.,CASSQRRPSSYEQYF,TGTGCCAGCAGCCAACGTCGGCCCTCCTCCTACGAGCAGTACTTC
TRBJ2-1,.,TRBV5-1,.,CASSWAGRSNNEQFF,TGCGCCAGCAGCTGGGCGGGGAGGTCGAACAATGAGCAGTTCTTC
TRBJ2-7,TRBD2,TRBV6-5,.,CASSSLGLAGYEQYF,TGTGCCAGCAGTTCCCTCGGACTAGCGGGCTACGAGCAGTACTTC
TRBJ2-2,.,TRBV4-1,.,CASSQRGAGELFF,TGCGCCAGCAGCCAACGGGGAGCCGGGGAGCTGTTTTTT
TRBJ2-3,TRBD1,TRBV28,few,CASSPTGSLIDTQYF,TGTGCCAGCAGCCCGACAGGGTCCCTAATAGATACGCAGTATTTT
TRBJ2-7,TRBD2,TRBV9,few,CASSVDPGGTYEQYF,TGTGCCAGCAGCGTAGATCCGGGAGGGACCTACGAGCAGTACTTC
TRBJ2-7,.,TRBV11-1,few,CASSLRGGASHSEQYF,TGTGCCAGCAGCTTACGAGGGGGGGCGTCCCATTCCGAGCAGTACTTC
TRBJ2-5,TRBD2,TRBV7-9,.,CASSLTSGSRGETQYF,TGTGCCAGCAGCTTAACTAGCGGGAGCCGGGGAGAGACCCAGTACTTC
TRBJ2-4,.,TRBV7-9,many,CASSLAQGENIQYF,TGTGCCAGCAGCTTAGCACAGGGAGAAAACATTCAGTACTTC
TRBJ2-7,TRBD1,TRBV6-1,.,CASSKTVGQGAFEQYF,TGTGCCAGCAGCAAAACCGTCGGACAGGGGGCATTCGAGCAGTACTTC
TRBJ2-4,.,TRBV28,many,CASSQPTGMVAKNIQYF,TGTGCCAGCAGCCAACCGACAGGCATGGTGGCCAAAAACATTCAGTACTTC
TRBJ1-2,TRBD1,TRBV5-1,.,CASSWIRDSGLYGYTF,TGCGCCAGCAGCTGGATCCGGGACAGCGGACTCTATGGCTACACCTTC
TRBJ2-7,.,TRBV12-3/TRBV12-4,few,CASSPRVFPYEQYF,TGTGCCAGCAGTCCCAGGGTGTTCCCCTACGAGCAGTACTTC
TRBJ1-2,.,TRBV2,.,CASSEGQGNYYGYTF,TGTGCCAGCAGTGAAGGGCAGGGGAATTACTATGGCTACACCTTC
TRBJ1-2,.,TRBV2,.,CASANNGYTF,TGTGCCAGCGCTAACAATGGCTACACCTTC
TRBJ1-2,.,TRBV28,.,CASSLQDLYGYTF,TGTGCCAGCAGTTTACAGGATCTCTATGGCTACACCTTC
TRBJ2-3,TRBD1,TRBV20-1,.,CSASWDRGTDTQYF,TGCAGTGCCAGCTGGGACAGGGGTACGGATACGCAGTATTTT
TRBJ2-4,.,TRBV4-1,.,CASSQERTPKNIQYF,TGCGCCAGCAGCCAAGAACGAACCCCCAAAAACATTCAGTACTTC
TRBJ2-5,.,TRBV6-1,many,CASSESRMETQYF,TGTGCCAGCAGTGAATCCAGGATGGAGACCCAGTACTTC
TRBJ2-6,.,TRBV28,many,CASTKQSSGANVLTF,TGTGCCAGCACAAAACAGAGCTCTGGGGCCAACGTCCTGACTTTC
TRBJ2-4,TRBD2,TRBV3-1,.,CASSETSGSRNIQYF,TGTGCCAGCAGCGAGACTAGCGGGAGTCGAAACATTCAGTACTTC
TRBJ1-6,.,TRBV9,.,CASSLFDGPLHF,TGTGCCAGCAGCCTCTTTGACGGGCCCCTCCACTTT
TRBJ2-7,.,TRBV5-1,few,CASSLDRVEDEQYF,TGCGCCAGCAGCTTGGACAGGGTAGAGGACGAGCAGTACTTC
TRBJ2-7,TRBD1,TRBV3-1,.,CASSQPGQGFNEQYF,TGTGCCAGCAGCCAACCGGGACAGGGGTTCAACGAGCAGTACTTC
TRBJ2-3,.,TRBV20-1,.,CSASSAGTTTDTQYF,TGCAGTGCTAGCAGCGCGGGTACAACCACAGATACGCAGTATTTT
TRBJ1-1,.,TRBV5-1,.,CASSLYGGNTEAFF,TGCGCCAGCAGCTTGTATGGCGGAAACACTGAAGCTTTCTTT
TRBJ2-7,.,TRBV7-9,few,CASSFGGAAYEQYF,TGTGCCAGCAGCTTTGGTGGGGCGGCCTACGAGCAGTACTTC
TRBJ1-4,.,TRBV20-1,.,CSAQWAGNNEKLFF,TGCAGTGCACAGTGGGCGGGGAATAATGAAAAACTGTTTTTT
TRBJ2-3,TRBD2,TRBV7-6,few,CASSLAGIAGFADTQYF,TGTGCCAGCAGCTTAGCGGGGATAGCGGGATTTGCAGATACGCAGTATTTT
TRBJ2-7,TRBD1,TRBV5-6,many,CASSSTTGYYEQYF,TGTGCCAGCAGTTCGACGACAGGGTACTACGAGCAGTACTTC
TRBJ2-7,TRBD2,TRBV7-2,few,CASSQEAGGMGEQYF,TGTGCCAGCAGCCAAGAGGCGGGAGGGATGGGCGAGCAGTACTTC
TRBJ2-5,.,TRBV2,.,CASRFARETQYF,TGTGCCAGCAGATTCGCTAGAGAGACCCAGTACTTC
TRBJ2-7,.,TRBV5-1,.,CASSLAGGVDEQYF,TGCGCCAGCAGCTTGGCCGGAGGGGTCGACGAGCAGTACTTC
TRBJ2-5,.,TRBV20-1,many,CSARDSGQETQYF,TGCAGTGCTAGAGATTCAGGGCAAGAGACCCAGTACTTC
TRBJ2-1,.,TRBV6-6,.,CASSTVGDNEQFF,TGTGCCAGCAGTACCGTGGGGGACAATGAGCAGTTCTTC
TRBJ2-4,TRBD2,TRBV6-1,few,CASSGTSGSPQNIQYF,TGTGCCAGCAGTGGGACTAGCGGGAGCCCTCAAAACATTCAGTACTTC
TRBJ1-5,TRBD1,TRBV3-1,.,CASSFGQGVQPQHF,TGTGCCAGCAGCTTTGGACAGGGTGTTCAGCCCCAGCATTTT
TRBJ2-1,TRBD2,TRBV28,.,CASLTSAGEQFF,TGTGCCAGCCTAACTAGCGCCGGTGAGCAGTTCTTC
TRBJ2-7,.,TRBV12-3/TRBV12-4,.,CASSARNEQYF,TGTGCCAGCAGTGCCAGGAACGAGCAGTACTTC
TRBJ1-2,TRBD1,TRBV5-4,many,CASSGQVNYGYTF,TGTGCCAGCAGTGGACAGGTTAACTATGGCTACACCTTC
TRBJ2-2,TRBD1,TRBV24-1,many,CATSRDRNTGELFF,TGTGCCACCTCCCGGGACAGAAACACCGGGGAGCTGTTTTTT
TRBJ2-5,.,TRBV27,.,CASKMARQGETQYF,TGTGCCAGCAAAATGGCTAGACAAGGGGAGACCCAGTACTTC
TRBJ1-2,.,TRBV5-1,few,CASSLGRGSNYGYTF,TGCGCCAGCAGCTTGGGTCGTGGGTCAAACTATGGCTACACCTTC
TRBJ2-1,TRBD2,TRBV4-3,few,CASSQDPLERGYTYEQFF,TGCGCCAGCAGCCAAGATCCACTCGAGCGGGGGTATACTTATGAGCAGTTCTTC
TRBJ2-1,.,TRBV28,.,CASSLLPSDYEQFF,TGTGCCAGCAGTTTATTGCCTTCAGACTATGAGCAGTTCTTC
TRBJ2-5,TRBD2,TRBV12-3/TRBV12-4,.,CASGLGGSIGETQYF,TGTGCCAGCGGTTTGGGAGGGAGCATCGGGGAGACCCAGTACTTC
TRBJ2-5,.,TRBV10-3,.,CAISAGAETQYF,TGTGCCATCAGTGCAGGGGCAGAGACCCAGTACTTC
TRBJ1-1,.,TRBV29-1,once,CSVDKPPEDTEAFF,TGCAGCGTTGATAAACCCCCGGAGGACACTGAAGCTTTCTTT
TRBJ2-5,.,TRBV10-3,.,CAISEAPKETQYF,TGTGCCATCAGTGAGGCTCCCAAAGAGACCCAGTACTTC
TRBJ2-5,.,TRBV5-1,few,CASSLVPEKETQYF,TGCGCCAGCAGCTTGGTCCCCGAGAAAGAGACCCAGTACTTC
TRBJ2-5,TRBD2,TRBV3-1,few,CASSQGAGDQTQYF,TGTGCCAGCAGCCAAGGTGCGGGGGATCAGACCCAGTACTTC